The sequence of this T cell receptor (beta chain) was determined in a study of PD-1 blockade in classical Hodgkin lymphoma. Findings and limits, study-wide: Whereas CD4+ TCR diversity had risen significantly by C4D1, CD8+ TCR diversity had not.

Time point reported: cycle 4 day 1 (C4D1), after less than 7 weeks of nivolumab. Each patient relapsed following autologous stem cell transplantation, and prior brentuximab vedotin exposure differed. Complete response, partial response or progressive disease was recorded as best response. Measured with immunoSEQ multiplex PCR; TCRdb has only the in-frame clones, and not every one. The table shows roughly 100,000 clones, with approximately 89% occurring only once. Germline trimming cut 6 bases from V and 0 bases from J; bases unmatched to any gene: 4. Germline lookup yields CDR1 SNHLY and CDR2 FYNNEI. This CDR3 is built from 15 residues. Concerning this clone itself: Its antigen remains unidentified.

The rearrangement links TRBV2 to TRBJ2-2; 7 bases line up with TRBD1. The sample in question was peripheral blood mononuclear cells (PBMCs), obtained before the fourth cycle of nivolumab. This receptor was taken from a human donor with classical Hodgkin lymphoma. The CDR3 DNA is TGTGCCAGCAGACCCGGGACAGCGAACACCGGGGAGCTGTTTTTT. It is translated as CASRPGTANTGELFF.